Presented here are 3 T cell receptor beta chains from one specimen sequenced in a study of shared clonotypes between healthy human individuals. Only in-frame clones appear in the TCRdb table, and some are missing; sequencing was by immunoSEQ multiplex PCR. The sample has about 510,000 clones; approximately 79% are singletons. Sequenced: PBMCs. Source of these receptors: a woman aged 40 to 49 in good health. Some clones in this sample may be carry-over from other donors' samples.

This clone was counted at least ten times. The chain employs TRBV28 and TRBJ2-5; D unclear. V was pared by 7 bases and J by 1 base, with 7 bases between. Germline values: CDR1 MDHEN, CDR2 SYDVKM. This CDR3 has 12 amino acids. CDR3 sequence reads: CASTRTQETQYF. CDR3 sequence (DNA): TGTGCCAGCACCCGGACCCAAGAGACCCAGTACTTC.

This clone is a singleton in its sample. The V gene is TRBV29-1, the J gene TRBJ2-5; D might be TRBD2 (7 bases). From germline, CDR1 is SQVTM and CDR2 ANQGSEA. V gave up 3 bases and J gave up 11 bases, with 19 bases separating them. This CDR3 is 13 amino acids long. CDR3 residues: CSVDSTGAGEQYF. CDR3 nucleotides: TGCAGCGTTGACAGCACGGGGGCGGGGGAGCAGTACTTC.

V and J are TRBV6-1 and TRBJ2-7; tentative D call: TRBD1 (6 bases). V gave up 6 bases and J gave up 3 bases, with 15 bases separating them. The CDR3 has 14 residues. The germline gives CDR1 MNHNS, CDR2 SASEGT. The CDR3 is CASRDRQDFYEQYF. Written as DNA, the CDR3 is TGTGCCAGCAGAGACAGACAGGATTTCTACGAGCAGTACTTC.